The TCR beta chain under discussion was sequenced for a study of cytomegalovirus exposure and HLA in healthy donors. Turning to the study itself: Tens of millions of unique TCRs, all from HLA-typed donors, were included in an early release of the data. Findings and caveats of the study: Earlier findings revealed that most TCR beta V segments proved productive either about 87% or about 30% of the time.

V lost 3 bases, J lost 0 bases, and 8 bases lay in between. The length of the CDR3 is 14 residues. Germline CDR1 is KGHSH and CDR2 is LQKENI. As regards this clone: Antigen specificity is unknown.

Primers for the PCR totalled 60 Vbeta and 13 Jbeta. TCRdb's copy holds only in-frame clones and misses some; the assay was immunoSEQ multiplex PCR. Here the sample spans over 200,000 clones, roughly 91% being singletons. The clonotype originates from a woman aged 18-30 years in good health and CMV-seronegative. The chain links TRBV18 to TRBJ1-2, with D unclear. Sequenced sample: PBMCs. CDR3 amino acids: CASSPEQTNYGYTF. The CDR3 DNA follows: TGTGCCAGCTCACCGGAACAGACTAACTATGGCTACACCTTC.